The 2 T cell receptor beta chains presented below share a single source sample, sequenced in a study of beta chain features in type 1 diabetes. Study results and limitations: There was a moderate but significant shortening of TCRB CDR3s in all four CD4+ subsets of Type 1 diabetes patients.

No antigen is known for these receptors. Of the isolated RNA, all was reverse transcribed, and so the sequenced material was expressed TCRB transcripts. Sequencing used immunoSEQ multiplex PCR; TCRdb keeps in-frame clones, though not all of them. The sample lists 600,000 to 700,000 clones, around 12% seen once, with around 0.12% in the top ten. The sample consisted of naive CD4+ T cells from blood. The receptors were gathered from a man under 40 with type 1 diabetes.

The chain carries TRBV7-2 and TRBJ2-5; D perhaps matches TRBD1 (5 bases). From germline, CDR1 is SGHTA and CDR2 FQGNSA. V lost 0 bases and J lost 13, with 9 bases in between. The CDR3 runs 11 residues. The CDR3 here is CASSLAQVPYF. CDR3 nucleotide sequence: TGTGCCAGCAGCTTAGCACAGGTCCCGTACTTC.

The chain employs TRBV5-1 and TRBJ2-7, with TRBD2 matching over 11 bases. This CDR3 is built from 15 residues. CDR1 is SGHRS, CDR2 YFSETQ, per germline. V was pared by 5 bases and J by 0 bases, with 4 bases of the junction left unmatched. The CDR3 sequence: CASRRLAGSSYEQYF. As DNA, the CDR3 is TGCGCCAGCAGACGACTAGCGGGGAGCTCCTACGAGCAGTACTTC.